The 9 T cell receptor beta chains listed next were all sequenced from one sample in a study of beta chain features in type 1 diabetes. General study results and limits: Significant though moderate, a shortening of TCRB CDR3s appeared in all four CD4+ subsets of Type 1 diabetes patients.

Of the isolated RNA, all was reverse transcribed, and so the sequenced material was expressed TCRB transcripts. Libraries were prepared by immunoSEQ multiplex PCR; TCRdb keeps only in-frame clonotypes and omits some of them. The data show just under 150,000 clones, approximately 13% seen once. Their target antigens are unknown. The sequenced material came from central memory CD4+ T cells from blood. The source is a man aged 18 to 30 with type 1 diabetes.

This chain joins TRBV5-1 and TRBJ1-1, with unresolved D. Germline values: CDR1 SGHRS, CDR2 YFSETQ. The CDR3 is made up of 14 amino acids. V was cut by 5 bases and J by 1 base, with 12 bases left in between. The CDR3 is CASRNSGRNTEAFF. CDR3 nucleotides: TGCGCCAGCAGAAACTCCGGGAGGAACACTGAAGCTTTCTTT.

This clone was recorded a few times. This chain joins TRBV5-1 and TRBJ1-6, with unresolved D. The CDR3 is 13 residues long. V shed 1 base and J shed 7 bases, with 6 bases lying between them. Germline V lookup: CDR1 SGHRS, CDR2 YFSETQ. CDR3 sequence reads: CASSLSENSPLHF. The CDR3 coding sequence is TGCGCCAGCAGCTTGTCGGAAAATTCACCCCTCCACTTT. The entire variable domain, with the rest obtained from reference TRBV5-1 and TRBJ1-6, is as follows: KAGVTQTPRYLIKTRGQQVTLSCSPISGHRSVSWYQQTPGQGLQFLFEYFSETQRNKGNFPGRFSGRQFSNSRSEMNVSTLELGDSALYLCASSLSENSPLHFGNGTRLTVT.

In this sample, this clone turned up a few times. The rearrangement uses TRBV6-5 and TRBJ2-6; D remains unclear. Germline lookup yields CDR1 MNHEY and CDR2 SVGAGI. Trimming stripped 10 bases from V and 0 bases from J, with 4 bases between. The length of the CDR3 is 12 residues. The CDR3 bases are TGTGCCACCAACTCTGGGGCCAACGTCCTGACTTTC. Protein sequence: CATNSGANVLTF.

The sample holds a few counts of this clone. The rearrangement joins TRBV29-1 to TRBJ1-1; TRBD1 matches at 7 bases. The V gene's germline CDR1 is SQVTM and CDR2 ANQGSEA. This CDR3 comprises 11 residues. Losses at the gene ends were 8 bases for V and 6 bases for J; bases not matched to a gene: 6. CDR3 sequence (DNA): TGCAGCTTCGACAGGGAGGCTGAAGCTTTCTTT. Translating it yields CSFDREAEAFF.

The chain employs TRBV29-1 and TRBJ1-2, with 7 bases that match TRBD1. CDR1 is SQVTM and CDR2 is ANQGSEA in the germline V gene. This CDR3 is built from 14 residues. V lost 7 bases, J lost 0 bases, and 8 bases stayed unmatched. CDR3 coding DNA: TGCAGCGCTTCGGGACAGTCCGCTAACTATGGCTACACCTTC. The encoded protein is CSASGQSANYGYTF.

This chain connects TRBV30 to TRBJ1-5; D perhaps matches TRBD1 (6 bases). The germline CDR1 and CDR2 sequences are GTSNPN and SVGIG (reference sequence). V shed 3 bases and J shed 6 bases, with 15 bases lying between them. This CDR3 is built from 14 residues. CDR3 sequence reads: CAWSLGGAGQPQHF. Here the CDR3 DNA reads TGTGCCTGGAGCCTTGGGGGGGCGGGTCAGCCCCAGCATTTT.

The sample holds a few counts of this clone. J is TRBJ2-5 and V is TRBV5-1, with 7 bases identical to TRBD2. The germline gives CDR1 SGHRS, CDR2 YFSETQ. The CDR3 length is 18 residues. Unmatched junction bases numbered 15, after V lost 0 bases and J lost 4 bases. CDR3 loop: CASSLGSGGSRLGETQYF. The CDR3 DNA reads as TGCGCCAGCAGCTTGGGCTCGGGAGGCTCCAGGCTCGGAGAGACCCAGTACTTC.

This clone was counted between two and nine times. For the CDR3, the DNA is TGCGCCAGCAGCTTGGAGGGACCTAATTCACCCCTCCACTTT. It is translated as CASSLEGPNSPLHF. This chain uses TRBV5-1 with TRBJ1-6, with D tentatively TRBD1 (5 bases). Per germline, CDR1 SGHRS and CDR2 YFSETQ. The ends were cut back, 0 bases at V and 6 bases at J, with 7 bases in the middle. The CDR3 extends over 14 amino acids.

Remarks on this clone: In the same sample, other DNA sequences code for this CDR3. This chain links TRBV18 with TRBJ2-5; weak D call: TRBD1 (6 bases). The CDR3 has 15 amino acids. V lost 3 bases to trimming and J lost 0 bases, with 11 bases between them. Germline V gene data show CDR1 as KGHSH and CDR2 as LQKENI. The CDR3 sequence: CASSPRTAYQETQYF. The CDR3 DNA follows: TGTGCCAGCTCACCCCGGACAGCCTACCAAGAGACCCAGTACTTC.